These 8 T cell receptor beta chains share one sample of origin, sequenced in a study of T cell responses to AZD1222 COVID-19 vaccine. Libraries were prepared by immunoSEQ multiplex PCR; TCRdb keeps only in-frame clonotypes and omits some of them. The sample has about 79,000 clones; 80% are singletons. The source material was peripheral blood, sampled on day 0 of AZD1222 vaccination. All receptors come from an adult in good health.

The V call is TRBV30, the J call TRBJ2-7, with 9 bases matching TRBD2. Per germline, CDR1 GTSNPN and CDR2 SVGIG (reference sequence). This CDR3 has 14 amino acids. The V and J ends lost 3 bases and 1 base, in that order; junction bases with no gene match: 4. The CDR3, as DNA: TGTGCCTGGAGCGCCGGACTAGCGTCCTACGAGCAGTACTTC. Protein product: CAWSAGLASYEQYF.

This CDR3 reads CASSLGSRELFF. CDR3 coding DNA: TGTGCCAGCAGCCTGGGTTCGAGGGAGCTGTTTTTT. This chain links TRBV9 with TRBJ2-2, with D uncertain. The CDR3 sequence is 12 residues long. The germline V gene has CDR1 SGDLS and CDR2 YYNGEE. Trimming removed 4 bases from V and 9 bases from J, with 10 bases in between.

This chain links TRBV2 with TRBJ2-2; D ambiguous. V was shortened by 5 bases and J by 2 bases, with 12 bases between the two germline ends. Germline CDR1 reads SNHLY; CDR2 reads FYNNEI. The length of the CDR3 is 15 residues. The CDR3 DNA follows: TGTGCCAGCAGTCCAACCCAGATCAACACCGGGGAGCTGTTTTTT. Translation gives CASSPTQINTGELFF.

This chain uses TRBV27 with TRBJ1-5; 7 bases are shared with TRBD1. The CDR3 extends over 14 amino acids. CDR1 MNHEY and CDR2 SMNVEV come from the germline V gene (reference sequence). V was clipped by 0 bases and J by 7 bases; unmatched bases: 3. This CDR3 is CASSLSGGGQPQHF. CDR3 coding DNA: TGTGCCAGCAGTTTATCAGGGGGCGGGCAGCCCCAGCATTTT.

The V call is TRBV19, the J call TRBJ1-1, with a weak D call TRBD1 (6 bases). The germline V gene encodes CDR1 LNHDA and CDR2 SQIVND (reference sequence). The CDR3 is 13 amino acids. V lost 7 bases and J lost 0, with 9 bases in between. The CDR3 protein is CASMRDMNTEAFF. The DNA for the CDR3 is TGTGCCAGTATGAGGGACATGAACACTGAAGCTTTCTTT.

The V call is TRBV5-1, the J call TRBJ1-3, with 7 positions matching TRBD1. J gave up 0 bases and V 0 bases, and 0 bases lay outside the gene matches. Per the germline V gene, CDR1 is SGHRS and CDR2 is YFSETQ. The CDR3 totals 15 residues. The CDR3 sequence: CASSLAGGSGNTIYF. CDR3 nucleotide sequence: TGCGCCAGCAGCTTGGCAGGGGGCTCTGGAAACACCATATATTTT.

The V call is TRBV5-1, the J call TRBJ1-6; D gene uncertain. Germline-derived CDR1 and CDR2 are SGHRS and YFSETQ. The CDR3 sequence is 12 residues long. Trimming stripped 0 bases from V and 8 bases from J, with 3 bases between. The CDR3 sequence is CASSLGDSPLHF. The CDR3 nucleotides read TGCGCCAGCAGCTTGGGCGATTCACCCCTCCACTTT.

The chain employs TRBV2 and TRBJ2-7; D tentatively fits TRBD1 or TRBD2 (6 bases each). Deletions cut 6 bases from V and 7 bases from J, with 19 bases between. The CDR3 has 14 residues. The germline gives CDR1 SNHLY, CDR2 FYNNEI. The CDR3 loop reads CASSHWGAFEEQYF. CDR3 nucleotides: TGTGCCAGCAGCCACTGGGGGGCCTTTGAGGAGCAGTACTTC.